This T cell receptor beta chain was sequenced for a study of early T cells in non-severe SARS-CoV-2 infection. Study-level points and caveats: Clonotype matching in VDJdb favored anti-spike CD8 responses and did not capture private and CD4 specificities.

TCRdb passed the 5' RACE reads through MiXCR, listing each CDR3 protein once. The sample includes some 100,000 distinct CDR3 sequences, 14% to 15% of them seen just once. On this clonotype: Its cognate antigen is unknown.

Trimming cost V 0 bases and J 4 bases, with 7 bases left between them. Germline assignment: CDR1 SGHRS and CDR2 YFSETQ. The CDR3 sequence is 13 residues long. The chain employs TRBV5-1 and TRBJ1-2; D remains unclear. Sample: whole blood. This clonotype originated in an adult who was a healthcare worker with PCR-confirmed SARS-CoV-2 infection or an uninfected control (not recorded which). DNA for the CDR3: TGCGCCAGCAGCTTGGACGTCAGCTATGGCTACACCTTC. The encoded protein is CASSLDVSYGYTF.